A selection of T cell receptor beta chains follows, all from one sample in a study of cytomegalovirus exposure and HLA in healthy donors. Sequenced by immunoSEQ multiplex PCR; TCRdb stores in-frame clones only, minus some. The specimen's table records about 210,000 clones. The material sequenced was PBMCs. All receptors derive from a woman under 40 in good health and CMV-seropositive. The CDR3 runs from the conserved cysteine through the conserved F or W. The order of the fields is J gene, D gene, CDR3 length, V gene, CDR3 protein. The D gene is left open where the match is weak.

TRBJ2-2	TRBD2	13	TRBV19	CASSSTSVRELFF
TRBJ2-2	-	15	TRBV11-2	CASSFIGGDAGELFF
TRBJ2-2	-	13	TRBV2	CASSGQSTGELFF
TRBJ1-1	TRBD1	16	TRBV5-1	CASSDQTGNMNTEAFF
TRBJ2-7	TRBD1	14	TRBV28	CASSFGTGRYEQYF
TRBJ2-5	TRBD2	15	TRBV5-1	CASSLVSGGDETQYF
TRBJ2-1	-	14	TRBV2	CASSDRRGYNEQFF
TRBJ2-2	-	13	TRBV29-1	CSVLTSVDGELFF
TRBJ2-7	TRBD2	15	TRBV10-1	CASSLGGATSYEQYF
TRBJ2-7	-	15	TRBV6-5	CASSYSSGSPYEQYF
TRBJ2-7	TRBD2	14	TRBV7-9	CASSLQAGYYEQYF
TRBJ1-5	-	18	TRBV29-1	CSVVFPGGLLFGPQPQHF
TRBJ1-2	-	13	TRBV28	CASSFETNYGYTF
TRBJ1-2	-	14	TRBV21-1	CASSPDSPNYGYTF
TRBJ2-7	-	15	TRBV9	CASSVDAGWSYEQYF
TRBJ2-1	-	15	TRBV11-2	CASSLSGFSYNEQFF
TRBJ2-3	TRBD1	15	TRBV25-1	CASSWTGWGTDTQYF
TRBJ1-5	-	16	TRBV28	CASSQNRAGGNQPQHF
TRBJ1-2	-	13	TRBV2	CASSTTEFYGYTF
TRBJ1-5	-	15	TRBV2	CASTGDTFFNQPQHF
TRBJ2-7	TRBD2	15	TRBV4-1	CASGLAGTRVREQYF
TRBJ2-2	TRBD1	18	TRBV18	CASSLLLGTELSTGELFF
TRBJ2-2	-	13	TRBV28	CASSRGIAGELFF
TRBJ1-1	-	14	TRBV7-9	CASSLFDRDTEAFF
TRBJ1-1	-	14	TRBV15	CATSREADRTEAFF
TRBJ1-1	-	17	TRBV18	CASSPQDMGEGGTEAFF
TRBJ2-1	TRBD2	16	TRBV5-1	CASSISGGSSYNEQFF
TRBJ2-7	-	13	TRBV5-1	CASSFEVSYEQYF
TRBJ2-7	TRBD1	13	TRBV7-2	CASSSGQGNEQYF
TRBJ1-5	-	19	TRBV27	CASSFQGSLGGDSNQPQHF
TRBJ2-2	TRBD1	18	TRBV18	CASSPYPGGSGNTGELFF